These 25 T cell receptor beta chains came from one sample sequenced in a study of neurological immune-mediated disorders. TCRdb re-analysed the 5' RACE reads in MiXCR, keeping a single row per CDR3 protein. This table holds fewer than 30,000 distinct CDR3 sequences, 13% found once. Time point described: technical triplicate 1. Sequenced: CD4+ T cells from blood. The receptors originated from a female donor with HTLV-1-associated myelopathy (HAM/TSP).

Of note for this clonotype: The junction departs from the called germline gene at one end, perhaps through a read error. The V call is TRBV15, the J call TRBJ2-3; 8 nucleotides align to TRBD2. Germline loops: CDR1 LNHNV, CDR2 YYDKDF (reference sequence). CDR3 size: 15 residues. The CDR3, as DNA: TGTGCCAACAGCAGAGGAGCGGGAGTGTTAGATATGCAGTATTTT. Protein product: CANSRGAGVLDMQYF.

This clonotype occurred many times. This rearrangement joins TRBV12-3 or TRBV12-4 to TRBJ1-1; D gene unclear. This CDR3 is built from 13 residues. Trimming left V 2 bases short and J 1 base short, with 5 bases between. The CDR3 region has the DNA TGTGCCAGCAGTTTACTGGCGAACACTGAAGCTTTCTTT. Its translation is CASSLLANTEAFF.

This clonotype was observed a few times. This chain uses TRBV7-2 with TRBJ1-3; a weak D match, TRBD1 (6 bases). With 3 bases removed from V and 3 bases from J, the gap between germline ends came to 12 bases. This CDR3 has 15 amino acids. Germline CDR1 SGHTA, CDR2 FQGNSA. DNA of the CDR3: TGTGCCAGCAGCTTGGGGGCAGGGTATGGAAACACCATATATTTT. Its protein is CASSLGAGYGNTIYF. Combining the CDR3 with reference TRBV7-2 and TRBJ1-3 gives the whole variable domain GAGVSQSPSNKVTEKGKDVELRCDPISGHTALYWYRQSLGQGLEFLIYFQGNSAPDKSGLPSDRFSAERTGGSVSTLTIQRTQQEDSAVYLCASSLGAGYGNTIYFGEGSWLTVV.

Many counts were recorded for this clonotype. The chain couples TRBV10-2 to TRBJ2-3, with D tentatively TRBD1 (6 bases). Trimming stripped 10 bases from V and 2 bases from J, with 31 bases between. The length of the CDR3 is 19 residues. CDR1 and CDR2 from the germline V gene are WSHSY and SAAADI. The DNA for the CDR3 is TGCGCCACTCAATCCGCCCATGAAGAACCGGGACACCACACAGATACGCAGTATTTT. Residues: CATQSAHEEPGHHTDTQYF.

This clonotype has ten or more counts. The chain links TRBV12-3 or TRBV12-4 to TRBJ2-7; D perhaps matches TRBD2 (6 bases). CDR3 length: 14 residues. The V gene lost 3 bases and the J gene lost 3 bases, with 12 bases spanning the gap. The CDR3, as DNA: TGTGCCAGCAGTTTGGGGGGTGGCGTCTACGAGCAGTACTTC. Residues: CASSLGGGVYEQYF.

By proportion, this clonotype is medium-sized (0.01 to 0.1%). The chain carries TRBV5-5 and TRBJ2-5, with 8 bases identical to TRBD2. Germline trimming cut 4 bases from V and 5 bases from J; bases unmatched to any gene: 10. Germline CDR1 SGHKS, CDR2 YYEKEE (reference sequence). This CDR3 is 15 amino acids long. In DNA form, the CDR3 reads TGTGCCAGCAGCGCCGGGTTCGGGAGGGCCGAGACCCAGTACTTC. Protein: CASSAGFGRAETQYF.

This clonotype was recorded at least ten times. This chain links TRBV20-1 with TRBJ2-3, with TRBD2 matching 7 bases. Germline lookup yields CDR1 DFQATT and CDR2 SNEGSKA (reference sequence). The CDR3 totals 15 residues. Trimming took 6 bases from V and 2 from J; bases not matched to a gene: 11. The CDR3 region is CSAINRRGTTDTQYF. CDR3 sequence (DNA): TGCAGTGCAATCAATCGGCGGGGGACCACAGATACGCAGTATTTT.

This clonotype was seen at least ten times. This chain joins TRBV7-2 and TRBJ1-6, with a tentative D call TRBD1 (5 bases). CDR1 SGHTA and CDR2 FQGNSA come from the germline V gene. This CDR3 is built from 13 residues. V was cut by 3 bases and J by 10 bases, with 10 bases left in between. In nucleotides, the CDR3 is TGTGCCAGCAGCTTGCAGGGTGAATCACCCCTCCACTTT. It yields the protein CASSLQGESPLHF.

This clonotype was observed many times. The rearrangement uses TRBV24-1 and TRBJ2-5, with D unclear. In germline, CDR1 is KGHDR, CDR2 SFDVKD. Trimming cost V 5 bases and J 5 bases, with 8 bases left between them. There are 12 residues in the CDR3. The CDR3 reads CATSGSTETQYF. CDR3 nucleotides: TGTGCCACCAGTGGCTCGACGGAGACCCAGTACTTC.

This clonotype was detected ten times or more. This rearrangement joins TRBV5-6 to TRBJ1-6; D is uncertain. CDR1 is SGHDT and CDR2 is YYEEEE in the germline V gene. The CDR3 is made up of 13 amino acids. V was shortened by 0 bases and J by 12 bases, with 10 bases between the two germline ends. The CDR3 nucleotides are TGTGCCAGCAGCTTGGACCGAGACTTACCCCTCCACTTT. Translating gives CASSLDRDLPLHF. Based on the CDR3 plus reference TRBV5-6 and TRBJ1-6, the full variable domain is DAGVTQSPTHLIKTRGQQVTLRCSPKSGHDTVSWYQQALGQGPQFIFQYYEEEERQRGNFPDRFSGHQFPNYSSELNVNALLLGDSALYLCASSLDRDLPLHFGNGTRLTVT.

There are many counts of this clonotype. V gene TRBV7-2 combines with J gene TRBJ1-3; 8 nucleotides agree with TRBD1. The V and J ends lost 5 bases and 1 base, in that order; junction bases with no gene match: 1. This CDR3 spans 14 amino acids. CDR1 and CDR2 from the germline V gene are SGHTA and FQGNSA. CDR3 region: CASSRDRSGNTIYF. As DNA, the CDR3 is TGTGCCAGCAGCCGGGACAGGTCTGGAAACACCATATATTTT.

This clonotype is labeled as medium-sized. This CDR3 reads CSATKEHPNYGYTF. CDR3 bases: TGCAGTGCTACCAAGGAACACCCTAACTATGGCTACACCTTC. The chain combines TRBV20-1 with TRBJ1-2; D is undetermined. There are 14 residues in the CDR3. Trimming pared 4 bases from V and 0 bases from J, leaving 12 bases between. Germline V CDR1 and CDR2: DFQATT, SNEGSKA (reference sequence).

This clonotype was found many times. This chain joins TRBV20-1 and TRBJ2-7; either TRBD1 or TRBD2 may fit D (5 bases each). The germline V gene has CDR1 DFQATT and CDR2 SNEGSKA (reference sequence). The ends were cut back, 7 bases at V and 3 bases at J, with 19 bases in the middle. The CDR3 has 14 amino acids. The CDR3: CSVVSGTQGYEQYF. CDR3 in DNA: TGCAGTGTCGTGTCGGGGACCCAAGGCTACGAGCAGTACTTC.

The table lists this clonotype with many counts. V and J are TRBV14 and TRBJ2-1; no definite D call. Trimming took off 0 bases at V and 9 bases at J, with 18 bases between the two ends. Germline lookup yields CDR1 SGHDN and CDR2 FVKESK. The CDR3 totals 16 residues. The CDR3 DNA reads TGTGCCAGCAGCCAAGATCTGCGGAAACTTGCCACTGAGCAGTTCTTC. Protein: CASSQDLRKLATEQFF. Full variable domain (rest looked up from reference TRBV14 and TRBJ2-1): EAGVTQFPSHSVIEKGQTVTLRCDPISGHDNLYWYRRVMGKEIKFLLHFVKESKQDESGMPNNRFLAERTGGTYSTLKVQPAELEDSGVYFCASSQDLRKLATEQFFGPGTRLTVL.

In its sample, this clonotype was seen many times. The chain is built from TRBV20-1 and TRBJ2-1; 7 bases line up with TRBD2. J was trimmed by 1 base and V by 3 bases; bases with no gene match: 9. Looked up from germline, CDR1 is DFQATT and CDR2 is SNEGSKA (reference sequence). The CDR3 totals 16 residues. The CDR3 here is CSARQHTSASYNEQFF. The CDR3 nucleotides are TGCAGTGCTAGGCAACACACTAGCGCTTCCTACAATGAGCAGTTCTTC.

This clonotype came up many times. The chain is built from TRBV5-1 and TRBJ2-5; 12 bases line up with TRBD2. Germline CDR1 is SGHRS and CDR2 is YFSETQ. CDR3 length: 15 amino acids. J was trimmed by 3 bases and V by 1 base; bases with no gene match: 1. The CDR3 spells CASSLRLAGEETQYF. In DNA, the CDR3 is TGCGCCAGCAGCTTGAGACTAGCGGGAGAAGAGACCCAGTACTTC.

About this clonotype: This may arise from a read error, as a much more abundant clone is one base away. The chain has TRBV20-1 and TRBJ2-5; TRBD2 agrees at 9 bases. Trimming cost V 6 bases and J 11 bases; bases outside gene matches: 19. Per the germline V gene, CDR1 is DFQATT and CDR2 is SNEGSKA (reference sequence). The CDR3 sequence is 15 residues long. CDR3 nucleotide sequence: TGCAGTGCCCTAGGGGGGACTAGCAGCTACAATGAGCAGTACTTC. Translating gives CSALGGTSSYNEQYF.

This clonotype was found many times. The chain links TRBV5-1 to TRBJ2-6; D is uncertain. Trimming stripped 1 base from V and 0 bases from J, with 8 bases between. Per germline, CDR1 SGHRS and CDR2 YFSETQ. The CDR3 totals 16 residues. The CDR3 protein is CASSLQWSSGANVLTF. Here the CDR3 DNA reads TGCGCCAGCAGCTTGCAATGGAGCTCTGGGGCCAACGTCCTGACTTTC.

The table lists this clonotype with many counts. The chain uses TRBV20-1 and TRBJ1-5; D gene ambiguous. V lost 5 bases and J lost 4, with 9 bases in between. The CDR3 totals 12 residues. The V gene's germline CDR1 is DFQATT and CDR2 SNEGSKA (reference sequence). Here the CDR3 reads CSAPGQNQPQHF. DNA of the CDR3: TGCAGTGCTCCGGGCCAAAATCAGCCCCAGCATTTT.

There are many counts of this clonotype. The chain links TRBV18 to TRBJ2-2; 8 bases map to TRBD1. Germline assignment: CDR1 KGHSH and CDR2 LQKENI. This CDR3 has 15 amino acids. The junction had 6 bases not matched to a gene; V was cut back by 6 bases and J by 3 bases. CDR3 sequence reads: CASSKTGGDTGELFF. In nucleotides, the CDR3 is TGTGCCAGCTCGAAAACAGGGGGAGACACCGGGGAGCTGTTTTTT.

For this clonotype: Germline is not matched at one junction end, which may reflect a read error. V gene TRBV4-2 combines with J gene TRBJ2-5; D remains ambiguous. The CDR3 loop spans 15 amino acids. Germline values: CDR1 LGHNA, CDR2 YNFKEQ. CDR3: CTSSQDNYKTDTQYF. For the CDR3, the DNA is TGTACCAGCAGCCAAGATAACTATAAAACGGACACCCAGTACTTC.

The chain employs TRBV7-2 and TRBJ1-5, with 9 bases fitting TRBD1. CDR3 length: 13 amino acids. V was clipped by 4 bases and J by 10 bases; unmatched bases: 5. Germline assignment: CDR1 SGHTA and CDR2 FQGNSA. CDR3 coding DNA: TGTGCCAGCAGCTCGGACAGGGGACACCCCCAGCATTTT. Protein sequence: CASSSDRGHPQHF.

This clonotype came up many times. The chain joins TRBV3-1 to TRBJ1-6, with a possible D match to TRBD1 (6 bases). Germline CDR1 reads LGHDT; CDR2 reads YNNKEL (reference sequence). This CDR3 has 16 amino acids. Between the trimmed V and J ends, which lost 2 bases and 7 bases, there was a span of 15 bases. The CDR3 nucleotides are TGTGCCAGCAGCCAACTTACCGGGACACTGAATTCACCCCTCCACTTT. This sequence encodes CASSQLTGTLNSPLHF.

This clonotype was counted at least ten times. This could be a read error, since a much larger clone is one nucleotide away. The final CDR3 position lacks the conserved phenylalanine or tryptophan, pointing to a likely read error. This chain connects TRBV20-1 to TRBJ1-2; D call uncertain. CDR1 is DFQATT and CDR2 is SNEGSKA in the germline V gene (reference sequence). The CDR3 is made up of 12 amino acids. CDR3 in DNA: TGCAGTGCTAGGACGGTGAACTATGACTACACCCTC. Its translation is CSARTVNYDYTL.

The chain uses TRBV5-6 and TRBJ2-1; TRBD2 agrees at 11 bases. The CDR3 has 17 residues. Trimming removed 4 bases from V and 9 bases from J; junction bases left unmatched: 15. Germline V lookup: CDR1 SGHDT, CDR2 YYEEEE. The CDR3, as DNA: TGTGCCAGCAGCCTCCGGGTTACTAGCGGGGGCATGTCTGAGCAGTTCTTC. It translates to CASSLRVTSGGMSEQFF.